This T cell receptor (beta chain) was recorded in a study of T cell responses to AZD1222 COVID-19 vaccine. Sequencing was performed with immunoSEQ multiplex PCR; in TCRdb, only in-frame clones are kept and a portion is missing. The repertoire includes around 100,000 clones, 88% of them detected once, and about 1.8% sits in the top ten. The germline V gene encodes CDR1 SQVTM and CDR2 ANQGSEA. V was cut by 5 bases and J by 0 bases, with 7 bases left in between. The CDR3 totals 12 residues. The sequence was obtained from an adult in good health. The chain links TRBV29-1 to TRBJ1-1; D gene ambiguous. The specimen was peripheral blood, collected on day 0 of AZD1222 vaccination. DNA of the CDR3: TGCAGCGTTCGGCTCATGAACACTGAAGCTTTCTTT. Protein: CSVRLMNTEAFF.